The 15 T cell receptor beta chains below were found in one sample sequenced in a study of regulatory T cells in long-lasting Graves disease. Arm-PCR of CDR3 regions with iRepertoire HTBI primers generated TCR beta libraries. TCRdb re-called the multiplex PCR reads with MiXCR, one entry per CDR3 protein. There are some 340,000 distinct CDR3 sequences in the sample; approximately 12% occur only once, and 18% lies in the top ten. Time point of the sample: newly diagnosed GD, antithyroid drugs for less than 3 months. Researchers made the TCR library from RNA that was extracted from PBMCs. The sample was also reused in another study, on T cells in Graves' hyperthyroidism and ophthalmopathy.

The sample was peripheral blood mononuclear cells (PBMCs), taken at new diagnosis, from a patient treated with antithyroid drugs. The receptors shown here come from a woman between 18 and 29 years old with Graves disease.

This clonotype showed up just a few times. The genes are TRBV27 and TRBJ1-2, with TRBD1 identical over 11 bases. This CDR3 has 15 amino acids. Germline CDR1 reads MNHEY; CDR2 reads SMNVEV (reference sequence). J lost 7 bases, V lost 3 bases, and 7 bases had no gene match. As DNA, the CDR3 is TGTGCCAGCAGTTTGAGGACAGGGGGCTGGGGTGGCTACACCTTC. It encodes CASSLRTGGWGGYTF.

Remarks on this clonotype: A much larger clonotype is one base distant, so this may be a read error. The chain combines TRBV6-2 or TRBV6-3 with TRBJ1-1; D unclear. The germline CDR1 and CDR2 sequences are MNHEY and SVGEGT. There are 15 residues in the CDR3. The CDR3 loop is CASSYWARTPAVSLF. Here the CDR3 DNA reads TGTGCCAGCAGTTATTGGGCACGGACTCCGGCTGTCTCGCTCTTT.

This clonotype was found a few times. V and J are TRBV6-1 and TRBJ2-1; 11 bases map to TRBD1. The CDR3 is 14 residues long. CDR1 and CDR2 from the germline V gene are MNHNS and SASEGT. The V and J ends lost 6 bases and 8 bases, in that order; junction bases with no gene match: 6. The CDR3 sequence: CASRTGQGDDEQFF. CDR3 DNA: TGTGCCAGCAGGACGGGACAGGGGGACGATGAGCAGTTCTTC.

This clonotype was recorded many times. For the CDR3, the DNA is TGTGCCAGCAGTTCCACCCAGGGGGACAACTATGGCTACACCTTC. Protein: CASSSTQGDNYGYTF. V usage is TRBV6-2 or TRBV6-3 and J usage is TRBJ1-2, with 7 bases matching TRBD1. The CDR3 consists of 15 residues. V gave up 4 bases and J gave up 2 bases; unmatched junction bases: 7. Germline assignment: CDR1 MNHEY and CDR2 SVGEGT.

This clonotype has just a few counts. The chain links TRBV6-5 to TRBJ2-1, with TRBD2 matching 9 bases. The CDR3 loop spans 16 amino acids. Trimming removed 4 bases from V and 4 bases from J; junction bases left unmatched: 8. CDR1 and CDR2 from the germline V gene are MNHEY and SVGAGI. CDR3 in DNA: TGTGCCAGCAGTTTTCTGGCTAGCGGGGAATACAATGAGCAGTTCTTC. Its translation: CASSFLASGEYNEQFF.

In its sample, this clonotype was seen many times. V is TRBV20-1 and J is TRBJ2-1; 8 nucleotides agree with TRBD2. Trimming at V came to 0 bases and at J to 2 bases, leaving 3 bases not matched to a gene. The CDR3 length is 15 residues. Germline loops: CDR1 DFQATT, CDR2 SNEGSKA (reference sequence). The CDR3 region has the DNA TGCAGTGCTAGAGAACGGGGGGGGACCTACAATGAGCAGTTCTTC. Translation gives CSARERGGTYNEQFF.

This clonotype occurred many times. The chain joins TRBV18 to TRBJ1-1; D gene ambiguous. The CDR3 extends over 13 amino acids. Trimming pared 4 bases from V and 3 bases from J, leaving 9 bases between. CDR1 KGHSH and CDR2 LQKENI come from the germline V gene. The CDR3 loop reads CASSLSTDTEAFF. The DNA for the CDR3 is TGTGCCAGCTCACTCTCGACGGACACTGAAGCTTTCTTT.

This clonotype was seen repeatedly, ten times or more. V gene TRBV7-9 combines with J gene TRBJ1-2, with D hard to call. Trimming took 1 base from V and 2 from J, leaving 2 bases between them. Germline CDR1 SEHNR, CDR2 FQNEAQ (reference sequence). The CDR3 totals 12 residues. In DNA form, the CDR3 reads TGTGCCAGCAGCTTAGTCAACTATGGCTACACCTTC. Its translation is CASSLVNYGYTF.

This clonotype was observed a few times. This chain connects TRBV27 to TRBJ1-2; D is undetermined. V was trimmed by 2 bases and J by 5 bases, leaving 15 bases between them. The CDR3 spans 15 residues. Per germline, CDR1 MNHEY and CDR2 SMNVEV (reference sequence). Written as DNA, the CDR3 is TGTGCCAGCAGTTTACGTGCGTCCCGGGTTTATGGCTACACCTTC. Amino acids: CASSLRASRVYGYTF.

This clonotype was recorded at least ten times. The CDR3 loop is CSVDRGRADTQYF. CDR3 in DNA: TGCAGCGTCGACAGGGGGCGCGCAGATACGCAGTATTTT. The chain links TRBV29-1 to TRBJ2-3; 10 nucleotides agree with TRBD1. The CDR3 length is 13 residues. CDR1 SQVTM and CDR2 ANQGSEA come from the germline V gene. The trim removed 6 bases at V and 4 bases at J, leaving 4 bases unmatched.

This clonotype was recorded many times. The chain employs TRBV2 and TRBJ1-2; D possibly corresponds to TRBD1 (5 bases). The CDR3 is 15 residues long. Germline V gene sequence: CDR1 SNHLY, CDR2 FYNNEI. V was cut by 6 bases and J by 4 bases, with 18 bases left in between. The CDR3 DNA follows: TGTGCCAGCAGCCCCAGGGAGACCTCGGGCTATGGCTACACCTTC. Its protein is CASSPRETSGYGYTF.

J is TRBJ1-2 and V is TRBV19; D gene uncertain. The germline V and J ends were trimmed by 3 bases and 3 bases, with 8 bases remaining between them. CDR1 LNHDA and CDR2 SQIVND come from the germline V gene (reference sequence). This CDR3 is built from 13 residues. The CDR3 loop is CASSIAQYYGYTF. The CDR3 DNA is TGTGCCAGTAGTATCGCACAGTACTATGGCTACACCTTC.

As regards this clonotype: This likely reflects a read error, since a far larger clone is one base away. V and J are TRBV7-9 and TRBJ1-1; D is unclear. Germline values: CDR1 SEHNR, CDR2 FQNEAQ (reference sequence). The length of the CDR3 is 13 residues. CDR3 sequence (DNA): TGTGCCAGCAGCCCACGAATGAACACTGAAGCTCTCTTT. As protein: CASSPRMNTEALF. The entire variable domain, with the rest obtained from reference TRBV7-9 and TRBJ1-1, is as follows: DTGVSQNPRHKITKRGQNVTFRCDPISEHNRLYWYRQTLGQGPEFLTYFQNEAQLEKSRLLSDRFSAERPKGSFSTLEIQRTEQGDSAMYLCASSPRMNTEALFGQGTRLTVV.

This clonotype was found many times. This chain connects TRBV6-2 or TRBV6-3 to TRBJ2-7; D may correspond to TRBD1 or TRBD2 (6 bases each). This CDR3 region has 15 residues. Trimming left V 0 bases short and J 5 bases short, with 14 bases between. Germline values: CDR1 MNHEY, CDR2 SVGEGT. The CDR3 DNA reads TGTGCCAGCAGTTACTCTACGCCGGGGGCGCACGAGCAGTACTTC. Its protein product is CASSYSTPGAHEQYF.

V is TRBV5-1 and J is TRBJ2-4, with 14 bases lining up with TRBD2. The CDR3 extends over 20 amino acids. Germline assignment: CDR1 SGHRS and CDR2 YFSETQ. V lost 3 bases, J lost 5 bases, and 16 bases stayed unmatched. The CDR3 DNA follows: TGCGCCAGCAGCTCACTTGCCGGGACTAGCGGGAGATTGCGGGAAAACATTCAGTACTTC. The encoded protein is CASSSLAGTSGRLRENIQYF.